This entry lists 17 T cell receptor beta chains sequenced from one sample in a study of T cells in Graves' hyperthyroidism and ophthalmopathy. Using RNA transcripts as the source, TCR beta CDR3 regions were amplified. First-round RT-PCR of the TCR CDR3 relied on the HTBI primer set. TCRdb redid the calling of the multiplex PCR reads with MiXCR, one entry per CDR3 protein. The top ten hold about 40% of the sample, which has around 250,000 distinct CDR3 sequences, approximately 25% seen once. Specimen: blood. Receptors originate from a woman aged 40 to 50 with Graves' ophthalmopathy.

In its sample, this clonotype was seen a few times. This chain connects TRBV27 to TRBJ2-5; 9 nucleotides align to TRBD1. Trimming cost V 0 bases and J 7 bases; bases outside gene matches: 3. Germline-derived CDR1 and CDR2 are MNHEY and SMNVEV (reference sequence). CDR3 length: 14 amino acids. The CDR3 is CASSLSTGGVTQYF. Here the CDR3 DNA reads TGTGCCAGCAGTTTATCTACAGGGGGCGTGACCCAGTACTTC.

This clonotype was picked up many times. The germline gene is not matched at one end of the junction; a read error may be the cause. The V call is TRBV30, the J call TRBJ1-6; D gene uncertain. Germline V CDR1 and CDR2: GTSNPN, SVGIG (reference sequence). This CDR3 contains 16 residues. The CDR3 here is CARSVITQRDNSPLHF. The CDR3 DNA reads as TGTGCCCGGAGTGTAATCACACAGCGAGATAATTCACCCCTCCACTTT.

Many counts were recorded for this clonotype. The chain uses TRBV27 and TRBJ1-1, with 7 bases aligning to TRBD1. Per germline, CDR1 MNHEY and CDR2 SMNVEV (reference sequence). The CDR3 spans 15 residues. Trimming cost V 5 bases and J 1 base; bases outside gene matches: 7. CDR3 region: CASSTGQNWNTEAFF. In DNA form, the CDR3 reads TGTGCCAGCAGTACGGGACAGAATTGGAACACTGAAGCTTTCTTT.

This clonotype was found many times. This sequence joins TRBV18 and TRBJ2-7, with D tentatively TRBD2 (6 bases). This CDR3 is built from 14 residues. CDR1 is KGHSH, CDR2 LQKENI, per germline. V lost 5 bases to trimming and J lost 3 bases, with 14 bases between them. The CDR3 sequence: CASSTGRRDYEQYF. Written as DNA, the CDR3 is TGTGCCAGCTCAACAGGACGGCGGGACTACGAGCAGTACTTC.

Many counts were recorded for this clonotype. A read error may account for a junction end that differs from germline. The chain employs TRBV28 and TRBJ1-3, with 7 bases aligning to TRBD1. The CDR3 loop spans 14 amino acids. Germline V gene sequence: CDR1 MDHEN, CDR2 SYDVKM. CDR3 amino acids: CASSFVRQGNTIYF. DNA of the CDR3: TGTGCCAGCAGTTTCGTAAGACAGGGAAACACCATATACTTT.

This clonotype was detected many times. The V gene is TRBV20-1, the J gene TRBJ1-1; D not certain. V lost 3 bases and J lost 8, with 16 bases in between. Germline CDR1 is DFQATT and CDR2 is SNEGSKA (reference sequence). The CDR3 extends over 13 amino acids. The CDR3 is CSARVSGGSEAFF. For the CDR3, the DNA is TGCAGTGCTAGGGTCTCGGGTGGGAGCGAAGCTTTCTTT.

This clonotype was seen ten or more times. The chain combines TRBV28 with TRBJ2-7; D unclear. In germline, CDR1 is MDHEN, CDR2 SYDVKM. V lost 5 bases and J 5 bases, leaving 19 bases between the germline ends. The CDR3 is 15 amino acids. The CDR3 loop reads CASSHLGRASDEQYF. The CDR3 nucleotides read TGTGCCAGCAGTCACCTCGGGCGTGCGTCGGACGAGCAGTACTTC.

In its sample, this clonotype was seen a few times. The chain employs TRBV27 and TRBJ1-1, with D possibly matching TRBD1 (5 bases). The CDR3 totals 14 residues. V shed 6 bases and J shed 11 bases, with 22 bases lying between them. CDR1 is MNHEY, CDR2 SMNVEV, per germline (reference sequence). The DNA of the CDR3 is TGTGCCAGCAGCCAAGTAACAGGCTCGGGGTTGGCTTTCTTT. Amino acid sequence: CASSQVTGSGLAFF.

This clonotype was seen repeatedly, ten times or more. The rearrangement joins TRBV5-1 to TRBJ2-5; 7 positions agree with TRBD2. Germline-derived CDR1 and CDR2 are SGHRS and YFSETQ. V shed 6 bases and J 2 bases; nucleotides not matched to a gene: 4. The length of the CDR3 is 13 residues. DNA for the CDR3: TGCGCCAGCACAGCTAGCGGTCAAGAGACCCAGTACTTC. Protein: CASTASGQETQYF. Drawing the rest from reference TRBV5-1 and TRBJ2-5, the complete variable domain is KAGVTQTPRYLIKTRGQQVTLSCSPISGHRSVSWYQQTPGQGLQFLFEYFSETQRNKGNFPGRFSGRQFSNSRSEMNVSTLELGDSALYLCASTASGQETQYFGPGTRLLVL.

This clonotype was seen at least ten times. This sequence joins TRBV12-3 or TRBV12-4 and TRBJ2-7; TRBD2 matches 7 bases. The trim removed 5 bases at V and 5 bases at J, leaving 12 bases unmatched. The CDR3 sequence is 15 residues long. The CDR3, as DNA: TGTGCCAGCAGTCCCACCGGGGGAGGGAAAAACGAGCAGTACTTC. Translated: CASSPTGGGKNEQYF.

There are a few counts of this clonotype. The J gene is TRBJ2-7, the V gene TRBV10-3, with a weak D call TRBD2 (6 bases). In germline, CDR1 is ENHRY, CDR2 SYGVKD. Trimming took 6 bases from V and 6 from J, leaving 12 bases between them. This CDR3 has 12 residues. DNA for the CDR3: TGTGCCATCAGCGCGGGACGAGTCGAGCAGTACTTC. It codes for CAISAGRVEQYF.

The chain uses TRBV6-5 and TRBJ2-6, with D uncertain. The CDR3 loop spans 14 amino acids. CDR1 is MNHEY and CDR2 is SVGAGI in the germline V gene. V dropped 7 bases and J dropped 4 bases, with 11 bases sitting between them. The CDR3 spells CASTNSGGANVLTF. Here the CDR3 DNA reads TGTGCCAGCACTAACTCCGGGGGGGCCAACGTCCTGACTTTC.

This chain uses TRBV5-1 with TRBJ2-2; 9 nucleotides agree with TRBD2. Germline lookup yields CDR1 SGHRS and CDR2 YFSETQ. CDR3 length: 15 amino acids. V lost 4 bases, J lost 7 bases, and 8 bases stayed unmatched. The CDR3 DNA follows: TGCGCCAGCAGCACCGGGACTAGCAGGATCGGGGAGCTGTTTTTT. It specifies CASSTGTSRIGELFF.

This clonotype was detected ten times or more. The chain carries TRBV13 and TRBJ2-2, with TRBD2 matching 15 bases. The germline V gene has CDR1 PRHDT and CDR2 FYEKMQ (reference sequence). This CDR3 spans 21 amino acids. J was trimmed by 3 bases and V by 4 bases; bases with no gene match: 15. CDR3 sequence: CASSSITPGLAGGVDTGELFF. In DNA, the CDR3 is TGTGCCAGCAGCTCAATTACCCCGGGACTAGCGGGAGGAGTGGACACCGGGGAGCTGTTTTTT.

This clonotype was found many times. The chain employs TRBV28 and TRBJ1-2; perhaps TRBD1 as D (5 bases). Germline CDR1 reads MDHEN; CDR2 reads SYDVKM. With 8 bases removed from V and 7 bases from J, the gap between germline ends came to 23 bases. The CDR3 extends over 15 amino acids. CDR3 coding DNA: TGTGCCAGCCTAGGGTACTTCGGCCGAGGGGTTGGCTACACCTTC. Translating it yields CASLGYFGRGVGYTF.

The V call is TRBV25-1, the J call TRBJ2-5; 9 nucleotides agree with TRBD2. The V gene's germline CDR1 is MGHDK and CDR2 SYGVNS. The CDR3 runs to 18 residues. The ends lost 6 bases at V and 2 bases at J; junction bases unmatched: 16. The CDR3 DNA is TGTGCCAGCAGCCCCCCCGGACAATTAGCGGGAGATCAAGAGACCCAGTACTTC. It translates to CASSPPGQLAGDQETQYF.

This clonotype has ten or more counts. This sequence joins TRBV5-1 and TRBJ2-7; D uncertain. Trimming stripped 0 bases from V and 3 bases from J, with 16 bases between. This CDR3 region has 16 residues. Germline lookup yields CDR1 SGHRS and CDR2 YFSETQ. CDR3 in amino acids: CASSLASDTLFYEQYF. The CDR3 bases are TGCGCCAGCAGCTTGGCCTCAGACACCCTATTCTACGAGCAGTACTTC.